This note documents a single T cell receptor beta chain sequence. What it binds is unknown. The junction does not match germline at one end; this may be a read error. In TCRdb, the reads were re-called with MiXCR into one record per CDR3 protein. The sample consists of fewer than 300,000 distinct CDR3 sequences, about 26% of them appearing once. This CDR3 is built from 13 residues. Germline CDR1 LGHNA, CDR2 YSLEER. This record comes from a study of T cell repertoires in cytomegalovirus infection. Study details: Matching HLA type and CMV infection were both indicated by public TCR beta signatures. General study findings and limits: The ex vivo response showed dominance by HLA-C-restricted CMV-specific TCR beta clonotypes. Carriage of CMV together with the relevant HLA was identifiable through cumulative public TCR beta family frequency.

The source of this sequence is a human donor in good health (CMV status not recorded). Some clones in this sample may be carry-over from other donors' samples. V and J are TRBV4-3 and TRBJ2-5, with D tentatively TRBD1 (5 bases). Sequencing input: PBMCs. For the CDR3, the DNA is TGCGCCAGCAGCCAAGACAGGGAAGAGGCCCAGTACTTC. Translated, it gives CASSQDREEAQYF.